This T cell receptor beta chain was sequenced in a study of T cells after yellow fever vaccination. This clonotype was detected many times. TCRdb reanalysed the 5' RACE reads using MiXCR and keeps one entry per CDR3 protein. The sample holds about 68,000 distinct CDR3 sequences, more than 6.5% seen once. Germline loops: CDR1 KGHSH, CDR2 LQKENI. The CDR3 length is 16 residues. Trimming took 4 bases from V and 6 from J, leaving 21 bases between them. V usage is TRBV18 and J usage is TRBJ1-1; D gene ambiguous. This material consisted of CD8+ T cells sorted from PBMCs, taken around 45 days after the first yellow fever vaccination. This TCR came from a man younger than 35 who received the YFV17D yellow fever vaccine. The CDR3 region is CASSRVGTPLDAEAFF. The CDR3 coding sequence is TGTGCCAGCTCACGAGTAGGCACACCCTTGGACGCTGAAGCTTTCTTT.